Following are 4 T cell receptor beta chains from one sample sequenced in a study of shared clonotypes between healthy human individuals. Data came from immunoSEQ multiplex PCR; TCRdb stores just in-frame clones and leaves some out. The sample has approximately 2,000,000 clones, 85% to 95% seen once. Material: naive CD4+ T cells from PBMCs. Stated subset: CD45RA+ positively selected. The receptor set was obtained from a man between 18 and 35 years old in good health. Some clones in this sample may be carry-over from other donors' samples.

The chain links TRBV5-1 to TRBJ1-2; D may be TRBD1 (6 bases). This CDR3 is built from 13 residues. Germline V gene data show CDR1 as SGHRS and CDR2 as YFSETQ. Trimming shortened V by 0 bases and J by 7 bases, and 10 bases separated the two germline ends. CDR3 sequence: CASSLDRESGYTF. CDR3 sequence (DNA): TGCGCCAGCAGCTTGGACAGGGAAAGTGGCTACACCTTC.

This sequence joins TRBV27 and TRBJ2-3, with unresolved D. Germline V CDR1 and CDR2: MNHEY, SMNVEV (reference sequence). V lost 8 bases and J lost 0, with 9 bases in between. CDR3 length equals 13 residues. In DNA, the CDR3 is TGTGCCAGCCGGGCAACTAGCACAGATACGCAGTATTTT. Translation: CASRATSTDTQYF.

In its sample, this clone was seen once. The gene calls are TRBV6-5 and TRBJ2-1, with 8 positions matching TRBD2. Per the germline V gene, CDR1 is MNHEY and CDR2 is SVGAGI. The trim removed 7 bases at V and 4 bases at J, leaving 9 bases unmatched. The CDR3 extends over 15 amino acids. The CDR3 DNA is TGTGCCAGCAAAGCGTTAAGCGGGAGATACAATGAGCAGTTCTTC. This sequence encodes CASKALSGRYNEQFF.

This clone was observed a few times. At the DNA level, this CDR3 is encoded by other sequences in the same sample as well. The chain employs TRBV6-5 and TRBJ1-2; weak D call: TRBD1 (6 bases). Between the trimmed V and J ends, which lost 3 bases and 8 bases, there was a span of 10 bases. Germline CDR1 and CDR2: MNHEY and SVGAGI. The CDR3 covers 12 residues. The CDR3 is CASSYSRGGYTF. The CDR3 nucleotides are TGTGCCAGCAGTTATAGCAGGGGCGGCTACACCTTC.